These T cell receptor beta chains were read from a single sample in a study of cytomegalovirus exposure and HLA in healthy donors. Sequenced by immunoSEQ multiplex PCR; TCRdb stores in-frame clones only, minus some. This repertoire shows about 90,000 clones, less than 65% found once; its top ten account for around 5.5%. Sequenced: PBMCs. Receptors originate from a woman in her 30s in good health and CMV-seropositive. CDR3s include the opening cysteine and the closing phenylalanine or tryptophan. The D gene is left open where the match is weak. Not every row has a clone size; where given, it reads once, few, many or a size class.

d_gene,v_gene,j_gene,abundance,CDR3nt,CDR3aa
TRBD2,TRBV28,TRBJ2-3,NA,TGTGCCAGCAGAGATAGCGGGTATACGCAGTATTTT,CASRDSGYTQYF
NA,TRBV28,TRBJ1-2,few,TGTGCCAGCAGTCTACAGGGCGGGTACACCTTC,CASSLQGGYTF
NA,TRBV6-5,TRBJ1-6,NA,TGTGCCAGCAGTTCTCCCTCGGGGGGGGTAAAACCCCTCCACTTT,CASSSPSGGVKPLHF
NA,TRBV19,TRBJ2-7,NA,TGTGCCAGTAGTATAGTTCCTGCGTACGAGCAGTACTTC,CASSIVPAYEQYF
TRBD1,TRBV27,TRBJ1-2,NA,TGTGCCAGCAGTTACAGGGGGGCCAACTATGGCTACACCTTC,CASSYRGANYGYTF
NA,TRBV4-1,TRBJ2-7,once,TGCGCCAGCAGATTACAACCCGGGACTTTCGACGAGCAGTACTTC,CASRLQPGTFDEQYF
TRBD2,TRBV4-2,TRBJ2-1,once,TGTGCCAGCAGCTCAAGCGGGGGGACCTACAATGAGCAGTTCTTC,CASSSSGGTYNEQFF
NA,TRBV18,TRBJ1-1,NA,TGTGCCAGCAGGACGGGACTGATGAACCCTGAAGCTTTCTTT,CASRTGLMNPEAFF
TRBD1,TRBV12-5,TRBJ1-5,few,TGTGCTAGTGGTTTGACCAACCCCGCGACAGGGGGCAATCAGCCCCAGCATTTT,CASGLTNPATGGNQPQHF
NA,TRBV2,TRBJ1-2,NA,TGTGCCAGCAGTGATAGCTGGGTAGGCTACACCTTC,CASSDSWVGYTF